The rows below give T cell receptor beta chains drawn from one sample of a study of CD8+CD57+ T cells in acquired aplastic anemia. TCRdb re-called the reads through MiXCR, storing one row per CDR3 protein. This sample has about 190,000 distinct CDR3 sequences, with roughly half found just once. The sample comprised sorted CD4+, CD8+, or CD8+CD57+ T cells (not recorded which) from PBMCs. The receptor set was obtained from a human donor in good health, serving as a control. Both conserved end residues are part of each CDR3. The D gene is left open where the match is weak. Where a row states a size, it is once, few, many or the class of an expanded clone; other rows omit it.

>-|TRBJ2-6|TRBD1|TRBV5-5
TGTGCCAGCAGCTTTGCGGGACAGGGGGCTAGAGCTGGGGCCAACGTCCTGACTTTC
CASSFAGQGARAGANVLTF
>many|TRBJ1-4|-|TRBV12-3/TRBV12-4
TGTGCCAGCAGTCCCGACAGTGGGGAAAAACTGTTTTTT
CASSPDSGEKLFF
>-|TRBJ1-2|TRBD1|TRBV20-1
TGCAGTGCCACGACAGGGGCAGGGGACTACACCTTC
CSATTGAGDYTF
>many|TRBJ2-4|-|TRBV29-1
TGCAGCGTTGAAGCTGGGGACGTGGTGCGGGCCGCCAAAAACATTCAGTACTTC
CSVEAGDVVRAAKNIQYF
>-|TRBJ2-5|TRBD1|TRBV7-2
TGTGCCAGCAGCATACCGGGACAGGGAGGAGAGACCCAGTACTTC
CASSIPGQGGETQYF
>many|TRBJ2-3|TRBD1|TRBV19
TGTGCCAGTACCAGTACCTGGGACAGCTGCACAGATACGCAGTATTTT
CASTSTWDSCTDTQYF
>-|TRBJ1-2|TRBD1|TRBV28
TGTGCCAGCAGTCCGCCGTCGACAGGGTATAGCTATGGCTACACCTTC
CASSPPSTGYSYGYTF
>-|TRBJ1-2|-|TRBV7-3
TGTGCCAGCGGCTTAGCTGCACGGGGGCAAGGCTACACCTTC
CASGLAARGQGYTF
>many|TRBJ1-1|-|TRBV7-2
TGTGCCAGCAGCTTATTTGCAGGGGTCGTAGAAGCTTTCTTT
CASSLFAGVVEAFF
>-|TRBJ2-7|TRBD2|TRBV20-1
TGCAGTGCTCGTAGCGGGGGGGCAGGAGACTACGAGCAGTACTTC
CSARSGGAGDYEQYF
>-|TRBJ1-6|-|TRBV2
TGTGCCAGCAGCGTCGGGCCCCCGAACAGTAGTAATTCACCCCTCCACTTT
CASSVGPPNSSNSPLHF
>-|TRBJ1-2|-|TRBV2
TGTGCCACCAGTGATAGGAGTAGCTATGGCTACACCTTC
CATSDRSSYGYTF
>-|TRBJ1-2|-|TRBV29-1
TGCAGCGTTGAAGACGGGCGTGGGCTTAACTATGGCTACACCTTC
CSVEDGRGLNYGYTF
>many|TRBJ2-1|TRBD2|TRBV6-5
TGTGCCAGCAGCGCGGGGGGGGGTGTAATTGTCAATGAGCAGTTCTTC
CASSAGGGVIVNEQFF
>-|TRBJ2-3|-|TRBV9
TGTGCCAGCAGCGTAGGACTAGGTAGCACAGATACGCAGTATTTT
CASSVGLGSTDTQYF
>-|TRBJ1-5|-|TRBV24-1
TGTGCCACCAGCGATTTTGGGGTCTCGGAGCCCCAGCATTTT
CATSDFGVSEPQHF
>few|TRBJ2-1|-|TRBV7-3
TGTGCCAGCAGTTCAGGAGCCCCCTACAATGAGCAGTTCTTC
CASSSGAPYNEQFF
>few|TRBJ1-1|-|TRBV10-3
TGTGCCACCTACCACGCCCGGGCATTGAACACTGAAGCTTTCTTT
CATYHARALNTEAFF
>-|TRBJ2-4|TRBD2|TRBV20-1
TGCAGTGCTAGAGGTTTCGTAGCGGGGGCCCTTTTAGCCAAAAACATTCAGTACTTC
CSARGFVAGALLAKNIQYF